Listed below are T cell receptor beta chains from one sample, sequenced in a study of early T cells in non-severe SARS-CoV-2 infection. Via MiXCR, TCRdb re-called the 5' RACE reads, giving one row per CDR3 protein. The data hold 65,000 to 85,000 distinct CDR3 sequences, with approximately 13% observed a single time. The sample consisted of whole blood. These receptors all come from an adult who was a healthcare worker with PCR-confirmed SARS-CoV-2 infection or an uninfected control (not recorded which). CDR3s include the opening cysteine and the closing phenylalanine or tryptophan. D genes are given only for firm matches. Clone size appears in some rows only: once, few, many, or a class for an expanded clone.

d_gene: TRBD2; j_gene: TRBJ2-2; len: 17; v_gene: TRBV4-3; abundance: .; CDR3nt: TGCGCCAGCAGCCAAGATGCCCGGGGGAGGGTCACCGGGGAGCTGTTTTTT; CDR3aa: CASSQDARGRVTGELFF
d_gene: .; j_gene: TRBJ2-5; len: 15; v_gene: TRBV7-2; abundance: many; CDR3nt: TGTGCCAGCAGCTTTCAAACAGGGTTGGATGAGACCCAGTACTTC; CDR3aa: CASSFQTGLDETQYF
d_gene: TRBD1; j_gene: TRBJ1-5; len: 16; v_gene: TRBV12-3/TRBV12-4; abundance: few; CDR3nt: TGTGCCAGCAGCGGGACAGGGGGCTTACGGGTTCAGCCCCAGCATTTT; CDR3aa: CASSGTGGLRVQPQHF
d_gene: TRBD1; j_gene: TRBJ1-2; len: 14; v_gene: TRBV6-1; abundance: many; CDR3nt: TGTGCCGGGGACTCACGGGACAGCACCTATGGCTACACCTTC; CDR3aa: CAGDSRDSTYGYTF
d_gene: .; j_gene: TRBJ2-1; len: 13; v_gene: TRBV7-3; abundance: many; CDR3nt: TGTGCCAGCAGCGGAGCGACTAGTTCTGAGCAGTTCTTC; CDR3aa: CASSGATSSEQFF
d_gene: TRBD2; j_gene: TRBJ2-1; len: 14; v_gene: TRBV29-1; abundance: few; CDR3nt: TGCAGCGTTGAACGGCGGCTAGCGGGGGGGCGCCGCCTCTTC; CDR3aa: CSVERRLAGGRRLF
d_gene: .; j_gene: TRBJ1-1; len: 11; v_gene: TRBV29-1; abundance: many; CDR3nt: TGCAGCGTTGAAGATCAGCTAGAAGCTTTCTTT; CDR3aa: CSVEDQLEAFF
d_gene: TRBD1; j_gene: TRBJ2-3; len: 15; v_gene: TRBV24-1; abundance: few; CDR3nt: TGTGCCACCAGTGATTTTAACAGGGGGACAGATACGCAGTATTTT; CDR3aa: CATSDFNRGTDTQYF
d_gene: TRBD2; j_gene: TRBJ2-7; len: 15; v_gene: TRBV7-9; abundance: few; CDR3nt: TGTGCCAGCACTGCGGGGGCTAGCGGGGCCTACGAGCAGTACTTC; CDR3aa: CASTAGASGAYEQYF
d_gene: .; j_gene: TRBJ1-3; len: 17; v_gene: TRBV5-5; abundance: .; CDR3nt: TGTGCCAGCAGCGGAAGTAGCGGCGTTAACTCTGGAAACACCATATATTTT; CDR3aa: CASSGSSGVNSGNTIYF
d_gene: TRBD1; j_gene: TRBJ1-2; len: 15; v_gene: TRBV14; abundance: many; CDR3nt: TGTGCCAGCAGCCAACGACAGGGGGACTGGTATGGCTACACCTTC; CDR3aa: CASSQRQGDWYGYTF
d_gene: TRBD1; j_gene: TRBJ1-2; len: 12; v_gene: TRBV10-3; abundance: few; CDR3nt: TGTGCCATCCGGGACAGTAACTATGGCTACACCTTC; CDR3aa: CAIRDSNYGYTF
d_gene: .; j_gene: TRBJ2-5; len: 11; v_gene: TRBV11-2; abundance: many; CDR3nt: TGTGCCAGCGGGGGTCAAGAGACCCAGTACTTC; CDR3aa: CASGGQETQYF
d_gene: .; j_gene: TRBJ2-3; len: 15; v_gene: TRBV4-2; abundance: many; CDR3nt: TGTGCCAGCAGCCAAGTGCGAGGGAAAACAGATACGCAGTATTTT; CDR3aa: CASSQVRGKTDTQYF
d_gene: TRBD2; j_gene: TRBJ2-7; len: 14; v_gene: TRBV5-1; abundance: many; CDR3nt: TGCGCCAGCAGCTTGTCTAGCGGCGCCTACGAGCAGTACTTC; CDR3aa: CASSLSSGAYEQYF
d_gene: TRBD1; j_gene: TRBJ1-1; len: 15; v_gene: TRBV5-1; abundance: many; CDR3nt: TGCGCCAGCAGCATGGGACAGGGACTGGGTACTGAAGCTTTCTTT; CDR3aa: CASSMGQGLGTEAFF
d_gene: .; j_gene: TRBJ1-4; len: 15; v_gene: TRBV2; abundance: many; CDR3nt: TGTGCCAGCAGTGAACGGGCAACCCAGACGGAAAAACTGTTTTTT; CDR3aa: CASSERATQTEKLFF
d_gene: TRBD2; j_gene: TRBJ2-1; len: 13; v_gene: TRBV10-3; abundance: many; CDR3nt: TGTGCCATCACCCGGGGGGGGTATAATGAGCAGTTCTTC; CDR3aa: CAITRGGYNEQFF
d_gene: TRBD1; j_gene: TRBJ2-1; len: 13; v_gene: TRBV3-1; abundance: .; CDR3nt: TGTGCCAGCAGCCAGGGACAGGAACGTGAGCAGTTCTTC; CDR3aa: CASSQGQEREQFF
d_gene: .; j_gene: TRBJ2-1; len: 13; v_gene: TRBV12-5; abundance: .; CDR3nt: TGTGCTAGTGCCCAGGACAGATACAATGAGCAGTTCTTC; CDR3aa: CASAQDRYNEQFF
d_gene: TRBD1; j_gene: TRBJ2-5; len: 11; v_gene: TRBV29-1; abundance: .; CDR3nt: TGCAGCGTTAGACAGGGGAAGACCCAGTACTTC; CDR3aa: CSVRQGKTQYF
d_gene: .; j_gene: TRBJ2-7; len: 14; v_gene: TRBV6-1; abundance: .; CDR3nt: TGTGCCAGCAGCATGGACCTTATACGTGAATGGCAGTACTTC; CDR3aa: CASSMDLIREWQYF
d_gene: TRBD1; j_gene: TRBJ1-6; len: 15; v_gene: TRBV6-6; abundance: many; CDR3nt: TGTGCCAGCAGGGAGCGGGACAGAATGAATTCACCCCTCCACTTT; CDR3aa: CASRERDRMNSPLHF
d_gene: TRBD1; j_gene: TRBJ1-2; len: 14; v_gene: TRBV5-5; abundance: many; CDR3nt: TGTGCCAGCACCAGGACAGGGGGCTACTATGGCTACACCTTC; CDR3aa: CASTRTGGYYGYTF
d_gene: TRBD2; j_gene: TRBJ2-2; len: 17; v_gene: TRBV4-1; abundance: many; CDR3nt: TGCGCCAGCAGCCAAGATCCGGGACTAGCGTCCTCCGGGGAGCTGTTTTTT; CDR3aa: CASSQDPGLASSGELFF
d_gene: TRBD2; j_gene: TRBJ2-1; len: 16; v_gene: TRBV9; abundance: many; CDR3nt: TGTGCCAGCAGCGCTAGCGGGAGGGTCTCCTACAATGAGCAGTTCTTC; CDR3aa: CASSASGRVSYNEQFF
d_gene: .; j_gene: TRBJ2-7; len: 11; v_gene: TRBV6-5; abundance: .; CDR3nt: TGTGCCCGCCGGGGTAACTACGAGCAGTACTTC; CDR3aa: CARRGNYEQYF
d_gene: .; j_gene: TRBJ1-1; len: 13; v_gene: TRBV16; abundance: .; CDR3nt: TGTGCCAGCAGCCTCGTCAGGGGCCCTGAAGCTTTCTTT; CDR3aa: CASSLVRGPEAFF
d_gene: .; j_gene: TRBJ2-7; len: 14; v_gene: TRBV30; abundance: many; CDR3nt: TGTGCCTGGAGTGTAACTTCGAGGGACTACGAGCAGTACTTC; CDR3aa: CAWSVTSRDYEQYF
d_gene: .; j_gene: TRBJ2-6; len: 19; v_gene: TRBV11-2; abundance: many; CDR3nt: TGTGCCAGCAGCACCTTTCAGGCTTCCCCCCGCTCGGGGGCCAACGTCCTGACTTTC; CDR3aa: CASSTFQASPRSGANVLTF
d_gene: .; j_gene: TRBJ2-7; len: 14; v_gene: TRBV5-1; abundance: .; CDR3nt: TGCGCCAGCAGCTTTGGACCAGCGGCCTCCGAGCAGTACTTC; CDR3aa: CASSFGPAASEQYF
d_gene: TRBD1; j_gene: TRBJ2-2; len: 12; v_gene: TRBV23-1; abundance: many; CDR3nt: TGCGCCAGCATACAGGGGAACGGGGAGCTGTTTTTT; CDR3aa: CASIQGNGELFF
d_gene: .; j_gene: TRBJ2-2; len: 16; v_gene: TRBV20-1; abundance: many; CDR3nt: TGCAGTGCTAGGGATACGGGCGGCCGTTCCACCGGGGAGCTGTTTTTT; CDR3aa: CSARDTGGRSTGELFF
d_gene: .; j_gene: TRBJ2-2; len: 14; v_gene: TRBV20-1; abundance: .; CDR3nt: TGCAGTGCTCCCGGGGATGGTAGCAGCGGGGAGCTGTTTTTT; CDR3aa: CSAPGDGSSGELFF
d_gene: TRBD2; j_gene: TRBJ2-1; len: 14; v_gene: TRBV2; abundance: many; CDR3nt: TGTGCCAGCAGCAACCAACTAGCGGGGGATGAGCAGTTCTTC; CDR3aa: CASSNQLAGDEQFF
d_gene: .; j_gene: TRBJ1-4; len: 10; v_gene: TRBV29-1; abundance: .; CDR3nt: TGCAGCGTCTGGGTCGAAAAACTGTTTTTT; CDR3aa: CSVWVEKLFF